These 5 T cell receptor beta chains were all obtained from the same sample, sequenced in a study of cytomegalovirus exposure and HLA in healthy donors. Using immunoSEQ multiplex PCR, the repertoire was profiled, and TCRdb retains in-frame clones only, with some absent. The profile covers 300,000 to 400,000 clones, with 88% appearing a single time and over 0.9% taken by the ten largest. Source material: PBMCs. These receptors were taken from a man between 25 and 39 years old in good health and CMV-seronegative.

V is TRBV7-2 and J is TRBJ1-5; D might be TRBD1 (6 bases). V gave up 2 bases and J gave up 0 bases, with 11 bases separating them. CDR1 is SGHTA, CDR2 FQGNSA, per germline. This CDR3 region has 16 residues. CDR3 protein: CASSLSGVYSNQPQHF. The DNA of the CDR3 is TGTGCCAGCAGCTTATCAGGGGTTTATAGCAATCAGCCCCAGCATTTT.

Comment on this clone: The sample contains more than one DNA sequence encoding this CDR3. This chain links TRBV5-1 with TRBJ1-1; possible D gene TRBD1, 5 bases. The CDR3 runs to 14 residues. V lost 0 bases, J lost 2 bases, and 8 bases lay in between. Germline CDR1 reads SGHRS; CDR2 reads YFSETQ. CDR3 residues: CASSLDQGNTEAFF. DNA for the CDR3: TGCGCCAGCAGCTTGGATCAGGGAAACACTGAAGCTTTCTTT.

The chain employs TRBV4-2 and TRBJ1-1; D might be TRBD1 (5 bases). The V end was cut by 0 bases, the J end by 11 bases, with 22 bases between. Per the germline V gene, CDR1 is LGHNA and CDR2 is YNFKEQ. The CDR3 sequence is 16 residues long. The CDR3 DNA reads TGTGCCAGCAGCCAAGATCTCGGCGGGACGTCAAATAGGGCTTTCTTT. Amino acids: CASSQDLGGTSNRAFF.

J is TRBJ2-2 and V is TRBV7-2; 8 bases agree with TRBD1. The CDR3 totals 16 residues. J lost 5 bases, V lost 5 bases, and 10 bases had no gene match. Looked up from germline, CDR1 is SGHTA and CDR2 is FQGNSA. Written as DNA, the CDR3 is TGTGCCAGCAGCCCCTTGAGGGACAGGTTAACCGGGGAGCTGTTTTTT. This encodes CASSPLRDRLTGELFF.

This clone was counted between two and nine times. The chain combines TRBV4-3 with TRBJ2-3; D ambiguous. The V end lost 1 base, the J end lost 0 bases, and 8 bases lay between the germline ends. The CDR3 has 15 amino acids. Germline V gives CDR1 LGHNA, CDR2 YSLEER. For the CDR3, the DNA is TGCGCCAGCAGCCAAGGGAGCTTTAGCACAGATACGCAGTATTTT. Translated: CASSQGSFSTDTQYF.